This TCR beta chain stems from a study of OX40 agonist ivuxolimab in advanced cancers. Study details: Three patients, one with hepatocellular carcinoma and two with cutaneous melanoma, achieved partial responses.

Comments on this clone: Its matching antigen is unknown.

The protocol was immunoSEQ multiplex PCR, while the TCRdb copy is restricted to in-frame clones and leaves out a portion. This table holds about 76,000 clones, under 90% found once. Germline assignment: CDR1 SGDLS and CDR2 YYNGEE. The CDR3 is made up of 17 amino acids. J lost 5 bases, V lost 0 bases, and 10 bases had no gene match. Study outcomes and limitations: The average count of expanded clones was higher among CD8+ T cells than among CD4+. Partial responders at 0.1-3.0 mg/kg showed near-lowest clonal expansion.

The starting material was CD4+ or CD8+ T cells sorted from blood, obtained in a trial of the OX40 agonist ivuxolimab. The rearrangement links TRBV9 to TRBJ2-1, with TRBD2 matching over 8 bases. This sequence was found in an adult with an advanced solid tumor such as melanoma, head and neck, liver or kidney cancer. CDR3 sequence reads: CASSVGLWRGADNEQFF. CDR3 nucleotides: TGTGCCAGCAGCGTAGGCCTCTGGCGGGGGGCTGACAATGAGCAGTTCTTC.